This T cell receptor (beta chain) was recovered during a study of vaccination and CD4 T cells after COVID-19. Study at large: Convalescent persons amounted to six males plus four females, two of whom were Hispanic. Post-vaccination specimens were collected at a median of approximately 74 days following dose two (range 14 to 241).

CDR3 length: 14 residues. Looked up from germline, CDR1 is GTSNPN and CDR2 is SVGIG (reference sequence). Trimming cost V 4 bases and J 0 bases, with 11 bases left between them. Turning to this clonotype: What it binds is not known.

Once obtained from cultured CD4+ T cells, the DNA was sequenced using the Oncomine TCR Beta short-read assay. TCRdb redid the calling of the PCR reads with MiXCR, one entry per CDR3 protein. The sample has just under 20,000 distinct CDR3 sequences; about 44% are singletons. Treatment of the sample: approximately nine-day PBMC culture with coronavirus spike peptide pools or control peptides (ViraFEST assay). Positivity by PCR occurred from March to December 2020, a period that predated US Alpha, Beta and Delta variants. This sequence originates from a human donor who had recovered from COVID-19. The input for sequencing was CD4+ T cells from blood, cultured in vitro, taken before SARS-CoV-2 vaccination. This sequence joins TRBV30 and TRBJ2-3; D is tentatively TRBD1 or TRBD2 (5 bases each). The CDR3 reads CAWMLGPSTDTQYF. CDR3 nucleotide sequence: TGTGCCTGGATGCTGGGACCTAGCACAGATACGCAGTATTTT.